These 29 T cell receptor beta chains were sequenced from one sample in a study of CD8 T cells in ankylosing spondylitis. Study observations and caveats: Seemingly characteristic of ankylosing spondylitis blood was a TCR beta motif consisting of about 8 highly homologous variants.

Their antigen targets remain unknown. TCRdb fed the 5' RACE reads into MiXCR, producing one record per CDR3 protein. Altogether about 540,000 distinct CDR3 sequences are present, roughly an eighth being singletons, with the ten largest covering 6.8%. The sequenced sample consisted of blood, either unsorted or a sorted T cell fraction (not recorded which). All receptors derive from a male donor with ankylosing spondylitis.

This chain links TRBV5-5 with TRBJ2-7; no reliable D call. V lost 0 bases and J lost 3, with 10 bases in between. CDR1 and CDR2 from the germline V gene are SGHKS and YYEKEE (reference sequence). The CDR3 runs to 14 residues. CDR3 DNA: TGTGCCAGCAGCTTGGCCAATCAGAACTACGAGCAGTACGTC. This gives the protein CASSLANQNYEQYV.

This chain joins TRBV14 and TRBJ1-2; D might be TRBD1 (5 bases). Germline CDR1 reads SGHDN; CDR2 reads FVKESK. The CDR3 is 13 amino acids. Deletions cut 4 bases from V and 4 bases from J, with 10 bases between. CDR3 region: CASSRDRFYGYTF. The CDR3 DNA follows: TGTGCCAGCAGCCGAGACAGATTCTATGGCTACACCTTC.

This clonotype was seen only a few times. Here the CDR3 reads CAWSVPGQGTDTQYF. The CDR3 DNA sequence: TGTGCCTGGAGTGTACCGGGACAGGGCACAGATACGCAGTATTTT. The rearrangement links TRBV30 to TRBJ2-3, with 8 bases matching TRBD1. The CDR3 spans 15 residues. Germline trimming cut 0 bases from V and 1 base from J; bases unmatched to any gene: 3. Germline V gene sequence: CDR1 GTSNPN, CDR2 SVGIG (reference sequence).

This clonotype showed up just a few times. This chain joins TRBV5-8 and TRBJ1-1; 8 bases line up with TRBD1. The CDR3 spans 15 residues. Looked up from germline, CDR1 is SGHTS and CDR2 is YDEGEE. With V trimmed by 4 bases and J by 1 base, 6 bases remained unmatched. The CDR3 region has the DNA TGTGCCAGCAGCCCCAGGGGGCTACCGAACACTGAAGCTTTCTTT. This codes for CASSPRGLPNTEAFF.

The chain joins TRBV3-1 to TRBJ2-1, with D tentatively TRBD1 (6 bases). Trimming cost V 5 bases and J 3 bases, with 11 bases left between them. The V gene's germline CDR1 is LGHDT and CDR2 YNNKEL (reference sequence). The CDR3 is 14 residues long. The CDR3 coding sequence is TGTGCCAGCAGCTTTCAGGGGCACTACAATGAGCAGTTCTTC. Translated: CASSFQGHYNEQFF.

The rearrangement joins TRBV11-2 to TRBJ1-1; unclear D gene. Trimming stripped 4 bases from V and 1 base from J, with 10 bases between. CDR1 and CDR2 from the germline V gene are SGHAT and FQNNGV. This CDR3 has 14 residues. The CDR3 loop is CASSSKWPNTEAFF. The CDR3 DNA is TGTGCCAGCAGCTCAAAGTGGCCGAACACTGAAGCTTTCTTT.

This clonotype appeared many times. The genes are TRBV29-1 and TRBJ2-1; maybe TRBD2 (7 bases). Between the trimmed V and J ends, which lost 4 bases and 4 bases, there was a span of 17 bases. The CDR3 length is 15 residues. CDR1 is SQVTM, CDR2 ANQGSEA, per germline. Written as DNA, the CDR3 is TGCAGCGTTGCGTTGATGGCGGGGGCTTACAATGAGCAGTTCTTC. Its protein product is CSVALMAGAYNEQFF.

This clonotype was found a few times. The genes are TRBV29-1 and TRBJ2-1, with 8 bases identical to TRBD1. This CDR3 is built from 15 residues. Germline assignment: CDR1 SQVTM and CDR2 ANQGSEA. V lost 3 bases, J lost 6 bases, and 10 bases stayed unmatched. DNA for the CDR3: TGCAGCGTTGATGGGAGACAGGGGTCGTTCAATGAGCAGTTCTTC. This translates into CSVDGRQGSFNEQFF.

This clonotype was picked up a small number of times. V usage is TRBV2 and J usage is TRBJ2-5; D gene ambiguous. Germline CDR1 and CDR2: SNHLY and FYNNEI. The CDR3 is 12 amino acids. V was trimmed by 1 base and J by 5 bases, leaving 5 bases between them. Here the CDR3 reads CASSEEAETQYF. CDR3 nucleotide sequence: TGTGCCAGCAGTGAAGAAGCGGAGACCCAGTACTTC.

There are a few counts of this clonotype. This sequence joins TRBV5-1 and TRBJ2-7, with a tentative D call TRBD1 (6 bases). The CDR3 is made up of 15 amino acids. Trimming shortened V by 0 bases and J by 6 bases, and 16 bases separated the two germline ends. Per the germline V gene, CDR1 is SGHRS and CDR2 is YFSETQ. The CDR3 DNA reads as TGCGCCAGCAGCTTGGAATCCAGGGGAGTCGGCGAGCAGTACTTC. Encoded protein: CASSLESRGVGEQYF.

This clonotype was seen many times. The CDR3 loop is CASSEAGVYEQYF. The CDR3 bases are TGTGCCAGCAGTGAAGCTGGTGTCTACGAGCAGTACTTC. This chain uses TRBV25-1 with TRBJ2-7; D is ambiguous. V gave up 2 bases and J gave up 3 bases, with 8 bases separating them. The CDR3 sequence is 13 residues long. The V gene's germline CDR1 is MGHDK and CDR2 SYGVNS.

This clonotype was seen more than once but under ten times. The chain joins TRBV28 to TRBJ1-5; maybe TRBD1 (5 bases). Germline V CDR1 and CDR2: MDHEN, SYDVKM. This CDR3 has 14 amino acids. V gave up 8 bases and J gave up 5 bases, with 16 bases separating them. For the CDR3, the DNA is TGTGCCAGCCGCGGACAAGCCCCCCATCAGCCCCAGCATTTT. Translating gives CASRGQAPHQPQHF.

The V call is TRBV15, the J call TRBJ1-4, with 9 positions matching TRBD1. This CDR3 is 16 amino acids long. The germline V gene encodes CDR1 LNHNV and CDR2 YYDKDF (reference sequence). The trim removed 3 bases at V and 11 bases at J, leaving 13 bases unmatched. CDR3 DNA: TGTGCCACCAGCAGCGGTACAGGGGGCACCCGCGGGAAACTGTTTTTT. It translates to CATSSGTGGTRGKLFF.

This clonotype has just a few counts. The J gene is TRBJ1-3, the V gene TRBV27; 9 bases are shared with TRBD1. CDR1 is MNHEY, CDR2 SMNVEV, per germline (reference sequence). J gave up 0 bases and V 8 bases, and 8 bases lay outside the gene matches. The CDR3 is 16 amino acids. This CDR3 reads CASSKTGGNSGNTIYF. In nucleotides, the CDR3 is TGTGCCAGCTCAAAAACAGGGGGCAACTCTGGAAACACCATATATTTT.

This clonotype has more than one count but fewer than ten. The rearrangement joins TRBV10-3 to TRBJ2-7; TRBD2 is a possible D gene (5 bases). The CDR3 extends over 16 amino acids. The germline V gene encodes CDR1 ENHRY and CDR2 SYGVKD. Trimming shortened V by 3 bases and J by 0 bases, and 15 bases separated the two germline ends. The CDR3 reads CAISETVPSSSYEQYF. The CDR3 DNA follows: TGTGCCATCAGTGAAACAGTCCCTAGCAGCTCCTACGAGCAGTACTTC.

This clonotype has at least ten counts. V usage is TRBV20-1 and J usage is TRBJ1-2, with 8 bases matching TRBD1. The CDR3 is made up of 14 amino acids. Trimming took 4 bases from V and 4 from J; bases not matched to a gene: 8. Germline V gives CDR1 DFQATT, CDR2 SNEGSKA (reference sequence). CDR3 amino acids: CSANQGAFSYGYTF. CDR3 coding DNA: TGCAGTGCTAACCAGGGGGCTTTTAGCTATGGCTACACCTTC.

The chain carries TRBV5-4 and TRBJ2-3; maybe TRBD2 (5 bases). The length of the CDR3 is 15 residues. Deletions cut 1 base from V and 0 bases from J, with 9 bases between. Germline CDR1 is SGHNT and CDR2 is YYREEE (reference sequence). CDR3 sequence: CASSLRGGSTDTQYF. The CDR3 nucleotides read TGTGCCAGCAGCTTGCGCGGAGGAAGCACAGATACGCAGTATTTT.

This clonotype was counted between two and nine times. Here the CDR3 reads CASNPATGVGNEQFF. The CDR3 DNA sequence: TGTGCCAGCAATCCCGCAACGGGAGTCGGCAATGAGCAGTTCTTC. The chain recombines TRBV25-1 with TRBJ2-1; weak D call: TRBD2 (6 bases). The CDR3 is 15 amino acids. CDR1 and CDR2 from the germline V gene are MGHDK and SYGVNS. Trimming cost V 7 bases and J 6 bases, with 19 bases left between them.

The chain links TRBV5-1 to TRBJ2-7, with 11 nucleotides matching TRBD2. The CDR3 is 17 residues long. Losses at the gene ends were 0 bases for V and 6 bases for J; bases not matched to a gene: 11. The germline V gene encodes CDR1 SGHRS and CDR2 YFSETQ. Here the CDR3 reads CASSLEPSGRLGIEQYF. The DNA for the CDR3 is TGCGCCAGCAGCTTGGAGCCTAGCGGGAGGCTAGGGATCGAGCAGTACTTC.

This clonotype was detected ten times or more. The CDR3 sequence is CAISEGSANYNEQFF. CDR3 DNA sequence: TGTGCCATCAGTGAGGGTAGCGCGAATTACAATGAGCAGTTCTTC. The rearrangement uses TRBV10-3 and TRBJ2-1; TRBD2 is a possible D gene (5 bases). CDR3 length equals 15 residues. The ends were cut back, 2 bases at V and 4 bases at J, with 12 bases in the middle. The V gene's germline CDR1 is ENHRY and CDR2 SYGVKD.

This CDR3 is CASSLLTGRNTEAFF. In DNA, the CDR3 is TGCGCCAGCAGCTTGTTGACAGGGCGGAACACTGAAGCTTTCTTT. This sequence joins TRBV5-1 and TRBJ1-1; 7 bases line up with TRBD1. Germline V gives CDR1 SGHRS, CDR2 YFSETQ. The length of the CDR3 is 15 residues. Trimming removed 1 base from V and 1 base from J; junction bases left unmatched: 4. Filled out from reference TRBV5-1 and TRBJ1-1, the complete variable domain reads KAGVTQTPRYLIKTRGQQVTLSCSPISGHRSVSWYQQTPGQGLQFLFEYFSETQRNKGNFPGRFSGRQFSNSRSEMNVSTLELGDSALYLCASSLLTGRNTEAFFGQGTRLTVV.

Only a few counts were recorded for this clonotype. The V call is TRBV20-1, the J call TRBJ2-2; D is perhaps TRBD2 (5 bases). CDR3 size: 17 residues. Germline CDR1 DFQATT, CDR2 SNEGSKA (reference sequence). V was pared by 3 bases and J by 0 bases, with 17 bases between. The CDR3 is CSARSPGSGTNTGELFF. DNA for the CDR3: TGCAGTGCTAGGTCACCGGGAAGCGGAACGAACACCGGGGAGCTGTTTTTT.

The V gene is TRBV5-5, the J gene TRBJ1-2; D is possibly TRBD1 (6 bases). Germline lookup yields CDR1 SGHKS and CDR2 YYEKEE (reference sequence). Trimming pared 5 bases from V and 2 bases from J, leaving 13 bases between. The CDR3 is 14 residues long. CDR3 protein: CASRGQTGNYGYTF. CDR3 sequence (DNA): TGTGCCAGCAGGGGCCAGACAGGAAACTATGGCTACACCTTC.

Details on this clonotype: A junction end diverges from the germline sequence, so it may reflect a read error. The rearrangement links TRBV7-2 to TRBJ2-1; 10 bases fit TRBD1. CDR1 SGHTA and CDR2 FQGNSA come from the germline V gene. The CDR3 has 12 residues. CDR3 region: CASSLTTGGGIF. CDR3 DNA sequence: TGTGCCAGCAGCTTGACGACAGGGGGCGGGATCTTC.

The CDR3 is CASSSGQGANEQFF. The CDR3 nucleotides are TGTGCCAGCAGCTCCGGACAGGGGGCCAATGAGCAGTTCTTC. The chain employs TRBV7-2 and TRBJ2-1; the match to TRBD1 covers 11 bases. V shed 4 bases, J shed 6 bases, and the junction held 2 bases outside the gene matches. Germline assignment: CDR1 SGHTA and CDR2 FQGNSA. The CDR3 has 14 residues.

The chain joins TRBV20-1 to TRBJ1-5, with a weak D call TRBD1 (5 bases). CDR3 length: 13 residues. Trimming pared 1 base from V and 3 bases from J, leaving 7 bases between. Germline values: CDR1 DFQATT, CDR2 SNEGSKA (reference sequence). CDR3 sequence: CSARGQSNQPQHF. The DNA for the CDR3 is TGCAGTGCTAGAGGACAGTCCAATCAGCCCCAGCATTTT.

The chain has TRBV6-1 and TRBJ1-2, with a possible D match to TRBD1 (6 bases). Trimming pared 7 bases from V and 8 bases from J, leaving 17 bases between. The germline gives CDR1 MNHNS, CDR2 SASEGT. The length of the CDR3 is 13 residues. For the CDR3, the DNA is TGTGCCAGCATCGAAGTTAACAGGGCCGGCTACACCTTC. Its translation is CASIEVNRAGYTF.

J is TRBJ2-1 and V is TRBV4-2; D may be TRBD1 (6 bases). The V gene lost 1 base and the J gene lost 4 bases, with 17 bases spanning the gap. Per the germline V gene, CDR1 is LGHNA and CDR2 is YNFKEQ. The CDR3 totals 17 residues. The CDR3 bases are TGTGCCAGCAGCCAAGGCCGAGGGACACAGGCGTACAATGAGCAGTTCTTC. Protein: CASSQGRGTQAYNEQFF.

The chain combines TRBV29-1 with TRBJ1-5, with D perhaps matching TRBD1 (5 bases). V was clipped by 5 bases and J by 2 bases, with 16 bases between them. Per germline, CDR1 SQVTM and CDR2 ANQGSEA. This CDR3 contains 15 residues. DNA for the CDR3: TGCAGCGTTAGGGTCTCAGGGCCTGGCAATCAGCCCCAGCATTTT. This translates into CSVRVSGPGNQPQHF. Full variable domain (rest looked up from reference TRBV29-1 and TRBJ1-5): SAVISQKPSRDICQRGTSLTIQCQVDSQVTMMFWYRQQPGQSLTLIATANQGSEATYESGFVIDKFPISRPNLTFSTLTVSNMSPEDSSIYLCSVRVSGPGNQPQHFGDGTRLSIL.